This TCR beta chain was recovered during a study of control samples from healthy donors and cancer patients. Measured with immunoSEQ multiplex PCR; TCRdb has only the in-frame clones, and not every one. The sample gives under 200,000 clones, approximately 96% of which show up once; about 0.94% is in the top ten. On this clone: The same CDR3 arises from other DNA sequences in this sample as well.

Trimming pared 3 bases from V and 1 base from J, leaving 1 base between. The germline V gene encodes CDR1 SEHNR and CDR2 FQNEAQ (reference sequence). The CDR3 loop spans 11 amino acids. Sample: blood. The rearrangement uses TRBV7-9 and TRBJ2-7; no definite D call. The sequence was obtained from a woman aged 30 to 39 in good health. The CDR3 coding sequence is TGTGCCAGCAGCTTTTCCTACGAGCAGTACTTC. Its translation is CASSFSYEQYF.